What follows are 22 T cell receptor beta chains derived from one specimen sequenced in a study of blood T cells in healthy people across ages. For the second PCR, which ran for roughly 6 to 11 cycles, a sample-barcoded 5' primer and a J-beta primer mix were used. TCRdb used MiXCR to reprocess the 5' RACE reads, holding one entry per CDR3 protein. Among hundreds of thousands of distinct CDR3 sequences, roughly 50% were seen once, and the ten largest hold 20% to 30%. Source material: blood. All receptors derive from a man aged 35-49 years in good health.

The chain joins TRBV5-6 to TRBJ1-1, with D unclear. The CDR3 totals 13 residues. Looked up from germline, CDR1 is SGHDT and CDR2 is YYEEEE. The ends were cut back, 0 bases at V and 3 bases at J, with 6 bases in the middle. CDR3 residues: CASSLELYTEAFF. The CDR3 region has the DNA TGTGCCAGCAGCTTGGAACTATACACTGAAGCTTTCTTT.

The chain uses TRBV6-2 or TRBV6-3 and TRBJ2-1, with D possibly matching TRBD2 (6 bases). CDR1 is MNHEY and CDR2 is SVGEGT in the germline V gene. V lost 4 bases and J lost 0, with 13 bases in between. The CDR3 loop spans 16 amino acids. The CDR3 DNA follows: TGTGCCAGCAGTTCAAAGCGGGCCAGCTCCTACAATGAGCAGTTCTTC. Translated, it gives CASSSKRASSYNEQFF.

This clonotype was observed a handful of times. The chain has TRBV9 and TRBJ2-1; D is possibly TRBD1 (5 bases). The CDR3 contains 16 residues. V dropped 0 bases and J dropped 7 bases, with 17 bases sitting between them. Germline assignment: CDR1 SGDLS and CDR2 YYNGEE. CDR3 DNA sequence: TGTGCCAGCAGCGTAGAATTGAGGAGTCAGGGAAATGAGCAGTTCTTC. It yields the protein CASSVELRSQGNEQFF.

The chain uses TRBV30 and TRBJ1-5, with 11 bases lining up with TRBD1. Trimming at V came to 5 bases and at J to 1 base, leaving 4 bases not matched to a gene. The CDR3 is 15 residues long. CDR1 is GTSNPN and CDR2 is SVGIG in the germline V gene (reference sequence). In DNA, the CDR3 is TGTGCCTGGGGACAGGGGGCGGTGAGCAATCAGCCCCAGCATTTT. Encoded protein: CAWGQGAVSNQPQHF.

The rearrangement links TRBV6-5 to TRBJ2-1, with D maybe TRBD2 (7 bases). This CDR3 spans 14 amino acids. Trimming shortened V by 2 bases and J by 7 bases, and 12 bases separated the two germline ends. Germline V gene lookup returns CDR1 MNHEY and CDR2 SVGAGI. The CDR3 DNA follows: TGTGCCAGCAGTTACGGGGGGGCCTCTAATGAGCAGTTCTTC. Amino acid sequence: CASSYGGASNEQFF.

CDR3 sequence reads: CASSYPHYEQYF. As DNA, the CDR3 is TGTGCCAGCAGTTACCCCCACTACGAGCAGTACTTC. This chain connects TRBV6-6 to TRBJ2-7; D ambiguous. With 2 bases removed from V and 3 bases from J, the gap between germline ends came to 5 bases. This CDR3 has 12 amino acids. The V gene's germline CDR1 is MNHNY and CDR2 SVGAGI (reference sequence).

V usage is TRBV25-1 and J usage is TRBJ2-3; D is possibly TRBD1 or TRBD2 (6 bases each). V lost 3 bases, J lost 3 bases, and 16 bases lay in between. CDR3 length: 16 residues. Germline-derived CDR1 and CDR2 are MGHDK and SYGVNS. For the CDR3, the DNA is TGTGCCAGCAGTGAGGCAGGGAGAGGGGGGACAGATACGCAGTATTTT. Its translation is CASSEAGRGGTDTQYF.

The chain combines TRBV4-2 with TRBJ1-1; D unresolved. The CDR3 totals 14 residues. Germline values: CDR1 LGHNA, CDR2 YNFKEQ. V was shortened by 1 base and J by 1 base, with 7 bases between the two germline ends. CDR3 sequence reads: CASSQVGTNTEAFF. CDR3 bases: TGTGCCAGCAGCCAAGTTGGCACGAACACTGAAGCTTTCTTT.

This clonotype was seen a few times. J is TRBJ2-5 and V is TRBV29-1; unclear D gene. V lost 4 bases to trimming and J lost 4 bases, with 16 bases between them. The germline CDR1 and CDR2 sequences are SQVTM and ANQGSEA. CDR3 length equals 14 residues. The CDR3 protein is CSVGSGPRGETQYF. The CDR3 coding sequence is TGCAGCGTTGGGAGTGGGCCGCGCGGAGAGACCCAGTACTTC.

This clonotype was detected only a few times. This chain connects TRBV7-2 to TRBJ1-2, with 10 bases aligning to TRBD1. Germline CDR1 reads SGHTA; CDR2 reads FQGNSA. Germline trimming cut 4 bases from V and 2 bases from J; bases unmatched to any gene: 7. The CDR3 totals 16 residues. DNA of the CDR3: TGTGCCAGCAGCTCCATACGGACAGGGGGGAACTATGGCTACACCTTC. It yields the protein CASSSIRTGGNYGYTF.

This clonotype was picked up a small number of times. The gene calls are TRBV20-1 and TRBJ2-1; 8 bases align to TRBD2. Looked up from germline, CDR1 is DFQATT and CDR2 is SNEGSKA (reference sequence). There are 16 residues in the CDR3. Trimming took 3 bases from V and 3 from J; bases not matched to a gene: 10. The CDR3 region is CSARSGGRVDYNEQFF. The CDR3 DNA reads TGCAGTGCTAGGTCGGGGGGGCGCGTTGACTACAATGAGCAGTTCTTC.

The rearrangement uses TRBV20-1 and TRBJ2-4; D uncertain. CDR3 length equals 16 residues. Germline CDR1 and CDR2: DFQATT and SNEGSKA (reference sequence). Trimming removed 4 bases at V and 4 bases at J, with 20 bases between. In nucleotides, the CDR3 is TGCAGTGCTATTGGGTCAATCCACGGAGTTAAAAACATTCAGTACTTC. The encoded protein is CSAIGSIHGVKNIQYF.

This clonotype was counted once. This chain links TRBV4-3 with TRBJ2-3; 10 nucleotides agree with TRBD2. V shed 0 bases, J shed 3 bases, and the junction held 12 bases outside the gene matches. CDR3 length: 19 amino acids. The germline gives CDR1 LGHNA, CDR2 YSLEER. The CDR3 sequence: CASSQDPGLAGDQTDTQYF. CDR3 sequence (DNA): TGCGCCAGCAGCCAAGATCCGGGGCTAGCGGGAGATCAGACAGATACGCAGTATTTT.

This sequence joins TRBV5-1 and TRBJ2-5, with 10 bases aligning to TRBD2. From germline, CDR1 is SGHRS and CDR2 YFSETQ. The CDR3 has 15 residues. V lost 4 bases, J lost 1 base, and 4 bases stayed unmatched. The CDR3 DNA sequence: TGCGCCAGCAGCCAGGGACTAGCGTTCCAAGAGACCCAGTACTTC. It encodes CASSQGLAFQETQYF. The full variable domain, with the rest looked up from reference TRBV5-1 and TRBJ2-5, is KAGVTQTPRYLIKTRGQQVTLSCSPISGHRSVSWYQQTPGQGLQFLFEYFSETQRNKGNFPGRFSGRQFSNSRSEMNVSTLELGDSALYLCASSQGLAFQETQYFGPGTRLLVL.

V is TRBV4-3 and J is TRBJ1-2; no firm D call. Germline CDR1 is LGHNA and CDR2 is YSLEER. The CDR3 is made up of 15 amino acids. Trimming pared 1 base from V and 3 bases from J, leaving 12 bases between. The CDR3 region has the DNA TGCGCCAGCAGCCAAGGCGCACAAGACTACTATGGCTACACCTTC. Amino acids: CASSQGAQDYYGYTF.

This chain links TRBV7-9 with TRBJ1-2; D may be TRBD1 (6 bases). The CDR3 length is 17 residues. In germline, CDR1 is SEHNR, CDR2 FQNEAQ (reference sequence). The V end lost 4 bases, the J end lost 0 bases, and 18 bases lay between the germline ends. The CDR3 coding sequence is TGTGCCAGCAGCTCCCCCCGTCGGGGGCTACCTAACTATGGCTACACCTTC. Protein: CASSSPRRGLPNYGYTF.

The genes are TRBV6-2 or TRBV6-3 and TRBJ1-2; perhaps TRBD1 as D (5 bases). The V and J ends lost 6 bases and 4 bases respectively, with 9 bases between them. CDR1 and CDR2 from the germline V gene are MNHEY and SVGEGT. The CDR3 consists of 12 residues. The CDR3 loop reads CASSWGTYGYTF. CDR3 bases: TGTGCCAGCAGCTGGGGGACCTATGGCTACACCTTC.

The chain combines TRBV2 with TRBJ2-3; 9 nucleotides line up with TRBD2. The CDR3 sequence is 15 residues long. Germline lookup yields CDR1 SNHLY and CDR2 FYNNEI. The V gene end was trimmed by 6 bases and the J gene end by 1 base; junction bases not matched to a gene: 5. This CDR3 is CASRDSGGGTDTQYF. As DNA, the CDR3 is TGTGCCAGCAGGGATAGCGGGGGAGGCACAGATACGCAGTATTTT.

The chain has TRBV3-1 and TRBJ2-5; no clear D gene. Germline loops: CDR1 LGHDT, CDR2 YNNKEL (reference sequence). This CDR3 region has 14 residues. V shed 5 bases and J shed 1 base, with 11 bases lying between them. CDR3 DNA: TGTGCCAGCAGCATACGACTGATCCAAGAGACCCAGTACTTC. This sequence encodes CASSIRLIQETQYF.

The J gene is TRBJ2-1, the V gene TRBV27; D call uncertain. V was trimmed by 3 bases and J by 10 bases, leaving 7 bases between them. The CDR3 length is 11 residues. The germline V gene encodes CDR1 MNHEY and CDR2 SMNVEV (reference sequence). The CDR3 DNA sequence: TGTGCCAGCAGTTTTGGGCAGGAGCAGTTCTTC. As protein: CASSFGQEQFF.

This clonotype was found a few times. The CDR3 nucleotides are TGTGCCACCAGCAGAGATTCGGCGCCGTCGGGGGGGCAGTTCTTC. It translates to CATSRDSAPSGGQFF. The rearrangement links TRBV15 to TRBJ2-1; 7 bases match TRBD2. With V trimmed by 0 bases and J by 12 bases, 11 bases remained unmatched. Germline V CDR1 and CDR2: LNHNV, YYDKDF (reference sequence). This CDR3 has 15 amino acids.

V is TRBV5-1 and J is TRBJ2-5, with 7 bases that match TRBD2. The CDR3 has 15 residues. CDR1 and CDR2 (germline): SGHRS, YFSETQ. The ends lost 1 base at V and 2 bases at J; junction bases unmatched: 5. The CDR3, as DNA: TGCGCCAGCAGCTTGCTGGGTAGCGGGCAAGAGACCCAGTACTTC. Amino acids: CASSLLGSGQETQYF.